These T cell receptor beta chains were read from a single sample in a study of blood T cell repertoires in COVID-19. Produced via immunoSEQ multiplex PCR; TCRdb's table is partial and in-frame only. The sample lists 260,000 or so clones, 86% occurring once. The sequencing sample was made of PBMCs or T cells enriched from blood (not recorded which). All receptors come from a man in his late teens or twenties who had recovered from COVID-19. Both conserved end residues are part of each CDR3. Each record gives: D gene, clone size, J gene, V gene, CDR3 DNA, CDR3 protein. A D gene is named only where the DNA matches it firmly. Size values are once, few and many counts, or a class for expanded clones, and some rows have none.

NA	NA	TRBJ1-3	TRBV4-1	TGCGCCAGCAGCCAAGCTACAGGGCGAAACACCATATATTTT	CASSQATGRNTIYF
TRBD2	NA	TRBJ2-3	TRBV10-1	TGCGCCAGCAGTGAGGGCGGGGGGGATACGCAGTATTTT	CASSEGGGDTQYF
TRBD2	few	TRBJ2-1	TRBV4-2	TGTGCCAGCAGCCAAGGGACTAGCTCCTACAATGAGCAGTTCTTC	CASSQGTSSYNEQFF
TRBD2	few	TRBJ2-5	TRBV14	TGTGCCAGCAGCCAACCCCTCGGGGGGAGCGAGACCCAGTACTTC	CASSQPLGGSETQYF
TRBD1	NA	TRBJ1-1	TRBV30	TGTGCCTGGAGTGTCCCCGACAGGGGGAGGACTGAAGCTTTCTTT	CAWSVPDRGRTEAFF
TRBD1	NA	TRBJ2-1	TRBV5-1	TGCGCCAGCAGCTTGGGACAGGGGCCCTACAATGAGCAGTTCTTC	CASSLGQGPYNEQFF
NA	NA	TRBJ2-3	TRBV2	TGTGCCAGCAGTACGGGGTTCACGGATACGCAGTATTTT	CASSTGFTDTQYF
NA	NA	TRBJ1-2	TRBV2	TGTGCCAGCACCTCCCCGGAGATGCGCTATGGCTACACCTTC	CASTSPEMRYGYTF
NA	once	TRBJ2-7	TRBV11-2	TGTGCCAGCAGCTTAGATCCCAGGGTCTCCTACGAGCAGTACTTC	CASSLDPRVSYEQYF
NA	once	TRBJ1-1	TRBV19	TGTGCCAGTAGTATAGTCCCCAGCACTGAAGCTTTCTTT	CASSIVPSTEAFF
NA	NA	TRBJ1-6	TRBV5-1	TGCGCCAGCAGCCTCCGGACTGGTTCACCCCTCCACTTT	CASSLRTGSPLHF
TRBD2	NA	TRBJ2-1	TRBV2	TGTGCCAGCATGGCGGGGGGCTCCTACAATGAGCAGTTCTTC	CASMAGGSYNEQFF
TRBD1	NA	TRBJ2-1	TRBV28	TGTGCCAGCAGGGTTGGACAGGCGAATGAGCAGTTCTTC	CASRVGQANEQFF
TRBD2	NA	TRBJ2-2	TRBV28	TGTGCCAGGGTGGGGGGACTACTAACCGGGGAGCTGTTTTTT	CARVGGLLTGELFF
NA	NA	TRBJ2-5	TRBV6-5	TGTGCCAGCAGTTACTCTCCTAGCTTAGAAGAGACCCAGTACTTC	CASSYSPSLEETQYF
NA	NA	TRBJ2-7	TRBV11-2	TGTGCCAGCAGCTTCAGGACAGAGCTTTCCTACGAGCAGTACTTC	CASSFRTELSYEQYF
NA	NA	TRBJ2-5	TRBV19	TGTGCCAGTAGTCCCTCGGGGGGCTGGGAGACCCAGTACTTC	CASSPSGGWETQYF
TRBD1	NA	TRBJ1-2	TRBV5-4	TGTGCCAGCAGCTTCCGGGACAGGGGCCTTGGCTACACCTTC	CASSFRDRGLGYTF
TRBD2	NA	TRBJ2-3	TRBV11-2	TGTGCCAGCAGCTTACCTCTAGCGGTGGGGGATACGCAGTATTTT	CASSLPLAVGDTQYF
TRBD1	NA	TRBJ1-2	TRBV6-6	TGTGCCAGCAGTTACGGGACAGAACTTTATGGCTACACCTTC	CASSYGTELYGYTF
TRBD2	once	TRBJ2-1	TRBV28	TGTGCCAGCAGTTTAATAGCGGGGGGGCACAATGAGCAGTTCTTC	CASSLIAGGHNEQFF
TRBD1	NA	TRBJ1-1	TRBV30	TGTGCCTGGGACAGGGGGGAAGCTTTCTTT	CAWDRGEAFF
NA	NA	TRBJ1-1	TRBV2	TGTGCCAGCAGTGAAGCGCGGCTCGGCAACACTGAAGCTTTCTTT	CASSEARLGNTEAFF
TRBD1	NA	TRBJ2-7	TRBV28	TGTGCCAGCAGTGGACAGGGAGTCCCCTACGAGCAGTACTTC	CASSGQGVPYEQYF
TRBD1	NA	TRBJ1-1	TRBV11-3	TGTGCCAGCAGCTTCGGGGACAGGGAGCAATGGACTGAAGCTTTCTTT	CASSFGDREQWTEAFF
NA	NA	TRBJ1-2	TRBV18	TGTGCCAGCTCAGGAGACGCTAACTATGGCTACACCTTC	CASSGDANYGYTF
TRBD2	NA	TRBJ2-3	TRBV20-1	TGCAGTGCTAGTGGGGCGGGGGCTAGCGGGGGCACAGATACGCAGTATTTT	CSASGAGASGGTDTQYF
NA	NA	TRBJ1-2	TRBV2	TGTGCCAGCAGTCCCGACAGGCCAACTTCATTC	CASSPDRPTSF
NA	NA	TRBJ2-1	TRBV27	TGTGCCAGCAGTCCCTACTTCGAGAATGAGCAGTTCTTC	CASSPYFENEQFF
NA	NA	TRBJ2-1	TRBV29-1	TGCAGCTCAAGATCCGAGGGCTCCTACAATGAGCAGTTCTTC	CSSRSEGSYNEQFF
TRBD2	NA	TRBJ2-3	TRBV18	TGTGCCAGCTCACCTCTACCACATGCGGGGGTCACAGATACGCAGTATTTT	CASSPLPHAGVTDTQYF
NA	NA	TRBJ1-2	TRBV5-1	TGCGCCAGCAGCGCGGGACCGATAGCTAACTATGGCTACACCTTC	CASSAGPIANYGYTF
NA	NA	TRBJ2-5	TRBV5-1	TGCGCCAGCAGCTTGGTGGCGGCGGCGGGAGAGACCCAGTACTTC	CASSLVAAAGETQYF
NA	NA	TRBJ2-2	TRBV7-6	TGTGCCAGCAGCCTCCTTCCTAACACCGGGGAGCTGTTTTTT	CASSLLPNTGELFF
TRBD1	NA	TRBJ1-4	TRBV10-1	TGCGCCAGCGGACTAGACAGGGGGTTGCGCGAAGGTAATGAAAAACTGTTTTTT	CASGLDRGLREGNEKLFF
TRBD2	NA	TRBJ2-7	TRBV12-5	TGTGCTAGTGGTTCCTTTCTTAGCGGGGGCAACGAGCAGTACTTC	CASGSFLSGGNEQYF
NA	NA	TRBJ1-1	TRBV6-1	TGTGCCAGCAGTGAATCCCGGAACACTGAAGCTTTCTTT	CASSESRNTEAFF
NA	NA	TRBJ2-1	TRBV7-9	TGTGCCAGCAGCTGGACTGCGACTAGGGGGCGATTCGAGCAGTTCTTC	CASSWTATRGRFEQFF